This note documents a single T cell receptor (beta chain) sequence. Repertoires were generated with immunoSEQ multiplex PCR, while TCRdb's copy carries only in-frame clones and drops some. In the table there are some 10,000 clones, over 60% of which are singletons. This record comes from a study of neoadjuvant anti-PD-1 for oral cavity cancer. The time point is: after neoadjuvant nivolumab, at surgical resection. The V gene lost 4 bases and the J gene lost 2 bases, with 20 bases spanning the gap. Germline-derived CDR1 and CDR2 are SGHDN and FVKESK. This CDR3 is 17 amino acids long. This chain links TRBV14 with TRBJ2-5; the D is unclear. The clonotype comes from a person between 40 and 80 years old with oral cavity squamous cell carcinoma. This material consisted of PBMCs, taken after nivolumab (anti-PD-1) treatment. DNA for the CDR3: TGTGCCAGCAGCCTACGCGATGTGATGGGTACTCAAGAGACCCAGTACTTC. Translation gives CASSLRDVMGTQETQYF.